This entry describes one T cell receptor (beta chain). Its specificity is unknown. Looked up from germline, CDR1 is MNHNS and CDR2 is SASEGT. The CDR3 covers 15 residues. The trim removed 1 base at V and 5 bases at J, leaving 3 bases unmatched. This entry belongs to a study of cytomegalovirus exposure and HLA in healthy donors. TCRdb's copy holds only in-frame clones and misses some; the assay was immunoSEQ multiplex PCR. There are 200,000 to 250,000 clones in the sample; roughly 80% occur only once, and roughly 6% lies in the top ten. Study-wide results and caveats: For most TCR sequences rarity was the rule, although some public TCRs occurred in many donors.

The rearrangement links TRBV6-1 to TRBJ2-3, with 10 bases aligning to TRBD2. The source of this sequence is a woman between 18 and 29 years old in good health and CMV-seronegative. Sequenced sample: PBMCs. In nucleotides, the CDR3 is TGTGCCAGCAGTGAAGTAGCGGGGGGACTAGATACGCAGTATTTT. This gives the protein CASSEVAGGLDTQYF.